This TCR beta chain is drawn from a study of response to subunit inactivated influenza vaccine. Trimming stripped 0 bases from V and 8 bases from J, with 13 bases between. This CDR3 spans 14 amino acids. Germline V gene sequence: CDR1 DFQATT, CDR2 SNEGSKA (reference sequence). This clonotype was seen only a few times. TCRdb re-analysed the RT-PCR reads in MiXCR, keeping a single row per CDR3 protein. The sample holds about 620,000 distinct CDR3 sequences, about an eighth seen once. This chain joins TRBV20-1 and TRBJ1-4, with D maybe TRBD1 (5 bases). Sequencing was performed on PBMCs from blood, taken on the day of vaccination. The TCR originated in a man aged 45-60 years who received an inactivated influenza vaccine. This CDR3 is CSARDRGIGEKLFF. Here the CDR3 DNA reads TGCAGTGCTAGAGATCGGGGGATCGGCGAAAAACTGTTTTTT.